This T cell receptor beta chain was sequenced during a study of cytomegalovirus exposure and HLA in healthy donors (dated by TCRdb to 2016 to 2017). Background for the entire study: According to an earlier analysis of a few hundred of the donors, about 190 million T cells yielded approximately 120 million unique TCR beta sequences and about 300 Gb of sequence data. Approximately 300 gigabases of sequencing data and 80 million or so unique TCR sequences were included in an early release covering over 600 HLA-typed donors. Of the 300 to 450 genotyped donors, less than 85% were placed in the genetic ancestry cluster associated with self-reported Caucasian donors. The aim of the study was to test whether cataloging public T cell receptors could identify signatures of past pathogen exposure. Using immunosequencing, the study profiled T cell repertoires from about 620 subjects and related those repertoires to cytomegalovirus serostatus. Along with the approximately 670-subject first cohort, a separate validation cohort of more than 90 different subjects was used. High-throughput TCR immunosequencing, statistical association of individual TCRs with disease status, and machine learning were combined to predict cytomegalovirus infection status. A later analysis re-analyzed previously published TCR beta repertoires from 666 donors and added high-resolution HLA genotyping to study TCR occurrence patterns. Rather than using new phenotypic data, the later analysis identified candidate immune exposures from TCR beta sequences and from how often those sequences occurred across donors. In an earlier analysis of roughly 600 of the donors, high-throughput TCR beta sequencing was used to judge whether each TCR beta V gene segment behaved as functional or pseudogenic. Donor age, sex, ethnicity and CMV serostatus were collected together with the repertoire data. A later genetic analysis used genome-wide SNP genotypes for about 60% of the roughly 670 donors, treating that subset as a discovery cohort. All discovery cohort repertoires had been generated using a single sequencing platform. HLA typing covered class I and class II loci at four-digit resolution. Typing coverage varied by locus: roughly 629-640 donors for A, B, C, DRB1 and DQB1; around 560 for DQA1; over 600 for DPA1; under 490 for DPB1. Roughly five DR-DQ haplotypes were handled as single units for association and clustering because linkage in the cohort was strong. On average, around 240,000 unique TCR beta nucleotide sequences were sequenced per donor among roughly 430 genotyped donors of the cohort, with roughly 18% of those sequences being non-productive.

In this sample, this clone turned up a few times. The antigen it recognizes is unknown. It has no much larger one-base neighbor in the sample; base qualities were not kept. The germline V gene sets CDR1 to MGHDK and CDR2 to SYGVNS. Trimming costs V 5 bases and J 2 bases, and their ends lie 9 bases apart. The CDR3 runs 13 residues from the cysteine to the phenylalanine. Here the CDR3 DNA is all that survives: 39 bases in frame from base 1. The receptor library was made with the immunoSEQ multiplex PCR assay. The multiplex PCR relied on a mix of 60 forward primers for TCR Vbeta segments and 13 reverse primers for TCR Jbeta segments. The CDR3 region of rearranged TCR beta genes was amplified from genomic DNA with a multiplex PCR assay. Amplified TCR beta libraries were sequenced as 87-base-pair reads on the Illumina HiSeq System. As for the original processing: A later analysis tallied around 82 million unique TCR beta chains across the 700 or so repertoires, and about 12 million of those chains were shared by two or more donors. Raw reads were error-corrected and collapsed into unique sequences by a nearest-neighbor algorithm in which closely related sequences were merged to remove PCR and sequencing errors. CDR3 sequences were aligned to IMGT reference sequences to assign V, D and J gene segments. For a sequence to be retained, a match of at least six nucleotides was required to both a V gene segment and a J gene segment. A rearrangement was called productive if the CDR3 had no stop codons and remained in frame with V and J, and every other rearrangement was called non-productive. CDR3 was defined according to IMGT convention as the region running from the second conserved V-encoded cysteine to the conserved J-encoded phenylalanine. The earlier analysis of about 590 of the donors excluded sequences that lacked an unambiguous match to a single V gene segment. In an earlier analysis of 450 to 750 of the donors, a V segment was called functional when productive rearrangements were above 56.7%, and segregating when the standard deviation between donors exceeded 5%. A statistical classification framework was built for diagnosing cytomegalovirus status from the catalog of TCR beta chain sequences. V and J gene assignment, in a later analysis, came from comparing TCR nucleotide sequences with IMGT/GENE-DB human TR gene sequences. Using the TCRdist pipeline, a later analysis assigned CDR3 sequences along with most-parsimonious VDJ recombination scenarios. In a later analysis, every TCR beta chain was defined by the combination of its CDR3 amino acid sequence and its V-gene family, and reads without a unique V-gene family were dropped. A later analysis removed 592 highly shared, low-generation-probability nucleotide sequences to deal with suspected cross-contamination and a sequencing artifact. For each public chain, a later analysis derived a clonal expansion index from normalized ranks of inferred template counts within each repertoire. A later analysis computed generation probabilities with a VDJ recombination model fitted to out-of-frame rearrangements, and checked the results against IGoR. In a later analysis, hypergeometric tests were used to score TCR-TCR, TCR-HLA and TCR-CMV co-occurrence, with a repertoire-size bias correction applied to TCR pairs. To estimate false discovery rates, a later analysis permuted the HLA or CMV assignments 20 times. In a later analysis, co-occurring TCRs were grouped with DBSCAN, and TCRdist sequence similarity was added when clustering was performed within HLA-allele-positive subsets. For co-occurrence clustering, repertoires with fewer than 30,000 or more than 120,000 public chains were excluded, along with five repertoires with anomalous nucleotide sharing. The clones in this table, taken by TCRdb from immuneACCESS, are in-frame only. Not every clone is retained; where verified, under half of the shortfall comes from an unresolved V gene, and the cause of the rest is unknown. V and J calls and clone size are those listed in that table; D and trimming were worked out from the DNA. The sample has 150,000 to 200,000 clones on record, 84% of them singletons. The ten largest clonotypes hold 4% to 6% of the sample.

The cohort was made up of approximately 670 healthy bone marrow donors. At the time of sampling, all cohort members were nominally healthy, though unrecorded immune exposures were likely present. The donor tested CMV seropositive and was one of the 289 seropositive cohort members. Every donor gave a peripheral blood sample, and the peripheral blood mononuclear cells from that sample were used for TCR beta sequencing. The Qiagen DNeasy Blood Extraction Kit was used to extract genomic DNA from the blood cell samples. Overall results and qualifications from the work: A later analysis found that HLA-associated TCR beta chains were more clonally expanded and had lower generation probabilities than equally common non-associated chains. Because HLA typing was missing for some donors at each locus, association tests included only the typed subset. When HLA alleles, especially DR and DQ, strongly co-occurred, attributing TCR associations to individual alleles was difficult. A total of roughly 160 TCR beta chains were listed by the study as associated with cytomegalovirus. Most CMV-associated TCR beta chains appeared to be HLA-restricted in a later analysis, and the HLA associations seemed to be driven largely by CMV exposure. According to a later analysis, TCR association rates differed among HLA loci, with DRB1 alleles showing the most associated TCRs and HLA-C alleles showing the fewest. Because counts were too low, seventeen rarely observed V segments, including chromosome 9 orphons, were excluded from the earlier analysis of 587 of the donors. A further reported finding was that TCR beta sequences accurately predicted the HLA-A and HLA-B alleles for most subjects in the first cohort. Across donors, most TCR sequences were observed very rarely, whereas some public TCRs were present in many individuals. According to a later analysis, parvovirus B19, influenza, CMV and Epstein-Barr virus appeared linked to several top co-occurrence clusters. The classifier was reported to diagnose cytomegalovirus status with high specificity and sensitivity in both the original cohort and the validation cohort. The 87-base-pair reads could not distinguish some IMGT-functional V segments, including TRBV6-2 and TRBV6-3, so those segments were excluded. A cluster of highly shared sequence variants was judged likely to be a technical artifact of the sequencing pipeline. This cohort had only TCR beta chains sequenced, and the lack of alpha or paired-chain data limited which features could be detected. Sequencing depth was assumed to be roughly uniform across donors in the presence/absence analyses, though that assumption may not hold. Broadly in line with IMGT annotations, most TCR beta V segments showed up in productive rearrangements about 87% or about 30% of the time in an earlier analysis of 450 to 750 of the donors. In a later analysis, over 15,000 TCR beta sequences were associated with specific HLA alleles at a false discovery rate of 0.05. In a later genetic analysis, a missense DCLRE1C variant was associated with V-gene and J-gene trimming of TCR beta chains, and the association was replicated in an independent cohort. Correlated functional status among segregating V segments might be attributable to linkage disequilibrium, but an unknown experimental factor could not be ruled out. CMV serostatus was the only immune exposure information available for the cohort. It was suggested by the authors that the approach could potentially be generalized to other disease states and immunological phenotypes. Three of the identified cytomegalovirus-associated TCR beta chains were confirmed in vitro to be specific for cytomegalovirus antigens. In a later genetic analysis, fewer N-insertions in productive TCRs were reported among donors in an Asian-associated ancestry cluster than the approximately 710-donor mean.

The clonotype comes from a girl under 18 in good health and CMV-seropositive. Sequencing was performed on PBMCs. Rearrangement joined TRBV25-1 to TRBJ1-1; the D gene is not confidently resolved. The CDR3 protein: CASSPPGNTEAFF. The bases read TGTGCCAGCAGTCCCCCAGGAAACACTGAAGCTTTCTTT.